These 28 T cell receptor beta chains share one sample of origin, sequenced in a study of T cell responses to AZD1222 COVID-19 vaccine. TCRdb's copy holds only in-frame clones and misses some; the assay was immunoSEQ multiplex PCR. The repertoire holds around 140,000 clones, approximately 93% seen once, with 0.91% in the top ten. This specimen consisted of peripheral blood, obtained on day 0 of MenACWY control vaccination. The receptor source for this set is an adult in good health.

This chain joins TRBV4-1 and TRBJ2-2; 8 bases match TRBD2. J gave up 4 bases and V 2 bases, and 3 bases lay outside the gene matches. Germline V gives CDR1 MGHRA, CDR2 YSYEKL. This CDR3 comprises 15 residues. The DNA of the CDR3 is TGCGCCAGCAGCCAATCCCTAGCGGGCACCGGGGAGCTGTTTTTT. This codes for CASSQSLAGTGELFF.

The rearrangement links TRBV19 to TRBJ2-7; D is possibly TRBD2 (5 bases). Germline V gives CDR1 LNHDA, CDR2 SQIVND (reference sequence). The CDR3 has 13 residues. V was clipped by 3 bases and J by 5 bases, with 11 bases between them. Written as DNA, the CDR3 is TGTGCCAGTAGTATGGGAGAGGGCCACGAGCAGTACTTC. Encoded protein: CASSMGEGHEQYF.

The genes are TRBV28 and TRBJ2-7; D is possibly TRBD1 or TRBD2 (5 bases each). This CDR3 contains 16 residues. The germline gives CDR1 MDHEN, CDR2 SYDVKM. V gave up 4 bases and J gave up 0 bases, with 16 bases separating them. CDR3 nucleotides: TGTGCCAGCAGTTATACTCTGGGACGGAGCTCCTACGAGCAGTACTTC. It specifies CASSYTLGRSSYEQYF.

The chain recombines TRBV9 with TRBJ1-2; D perhaps matches TRBD1 (5 bases). V gave up 3 bases and J gave up 4 bases, with 10 bases separating them. Germline V gene data show CDR1 as SGDLS and CDR2 as YYNGEE. This CDR3 region has 13 residues. This chain's CDR3 is CASSDNGGYGYTF. The CDR3 DNA sequence: TGTGCCAGCAGCGATAACGGGGGCTATGGCTACACCTTC.

The J gene is TRBJ2-5, the V gene TRBV5-1, with TRBD2 as a possible D gene (5 bases). Deletions cut 5 bases from V and 5 bases from J, with 13 bases between. There are 13 residues in the CDR3. CDR1 and CDR2 (germline): SGHRS, YFSETQ. CDR3 coding DNA: TGCGCCAGCAGGAGGAGGATGGGGGAGACCCAGTACTTC. Its protein is CASRRRMGETQYF.

This clone was observed once. The chain carries TRBV4-3 and TRBJ2-5, with 10 positions matching TRBD2. The ends lost 0 bases at V and 5 bases at J; junction bases unmatched: 6. Per the germline V gene, CDR1 is LGHNA and CDR2 is YSLEER. The CDR3 is made up of 16 amino acids. In DNA, the CDR3 is TGCGCCAGCAGCCAAGATGCAGCGGGGGGGCTCGAGACCCAGTACTTC. This codes for CASSQDAAGGLETQYF.

The V and J genes are TRBV19 and TRBJ1-5; D is ambiguous. The ends were cut back, 6 bases at V and 5 bases at J, with 11 bases in the middle. This CDR3 region has 13 residues. The germline CDR1 and CDR2 sequences are LNHDA and SQIVND (reference sequence). The CDR3 sequence: CASSTNPYQPQHF. CDR3 in DNA: TGTGCCAGTAGCACCAACCCCTATCAGCCCCAGCATTTT.

The gene calls are TRBV9 and TRBJ1-1, with TRBD1 as a possible D gene (5 bases). Germline V gene lookup returns CDR1 SGDLS and CDR2 YYNGEE. The V end lost 10 bases, the J end lost 0 bases, and 19 bases lay between the germline ends. This CDR3 comprises 15 residues. The CDR3, as DNA: TGTGCCTCGGAACGTCTGGGGCAGATGAACACTGAAGCTTTCTTT. It translates to CASERLGQMNTEAFF.

The rearrangement links TRBV19 to TRBJ1-5, with TRBD1 matching over 7 bases. The CDR3 has 19 amino acids. Trimming cost V 1 base and J 0 bases; bases outside gene matches: 12. CDR1 and CDR2 from the germline V gene are LNHDA and SQIVND (reference sequence). The CDR3 DNA reads TGTGCCAGTAGTATAGGACGGATGGGACAGCTAAATAGCAATCAGCCCCAGCATTTT. Translated, it gives CASSIGRMGQLNSNQPQHF.

To note about this clone: This CDR3 is also generated by other DNA sequences in the sample. The chain uses TRBV5-4 and TRBJ2-3; the match to TRBD2 covers 11 bases. CDR1 is SGHNT and CDR2 is YYREEE in the germline V gene (reference sequence). V lost 4 bases, J lost 1 base, and 2 bases stayed unmatched. The CDR3 length is 15 residues. CDR3 protein: CASSLGLAGTDTQYF. CDR3 nucleotide sequence: TGTGCCAGCAGCCTGGGACTAGCGGGCACAGATACGCAGTATTTT.

The chain couples TRBV6-5 to TRBJ1-2; the D gene is possibly TRBD1 (5 bases). The V end was cut by 5 bases, the J end by 8 bases, with 18 bases between. The CDR3 runs to 14 residues. Germline V lookup: CDR1 MNHEY, CDR2 SVGAGI. The CDR3 loop reads CASSPGPRQRGYTF. CDR3 bases: TGTGCCAGCAGTCCCGGGCCCCGACAGAGGGGCTACACCTTC.

This clone has a handful of counts. The chain couples TRBV5-1 to TRBJ2-7, with 10 bases identical to TRBD1. Germline CDR1 is SGHRS and CDR2 is YFSETQ. The CDR3 extends over 14 amino acids. J was trimmed by 6 bases and V by 5 bases; bases with no gene match: 8. The chain's CDR3 is CASSSTGTGAEQYF. CDR3 nucleotide sequence: TGCGCCAGCAGTTCGACCGGGACAGGGGCCGAGCAGTACTTC. Combining the CDR3 with reference TRBV5-1 and TRBJ2-7 gives the whole variable domain KAGVTQTPRYLIKTRGQQVTLSCSPISGHRSVSWYQQTPGQGLQFLFEYFSETQRNKGNFPGRFSGRQFSNSRSEMNVSTLELGDSALYLCASSSTGTGAEQYFGPGTRLTVT.

V usage is TRBV6-2 or TRBV6-3 and J usage is TRBJ2-4, with 8 bases fitting TRBD1. The germline V gene has CDR1 MNHEY and CDR2 SVGEGT. The CDR3 extends over 15 amino acids. Trimming took 6 bases from V and 6 from J; bases not matched to a gene: 10. The CDR3 protein is CASSPSRDRPNIQYF. The CDR3 nucleotides read TGTGCCAGCAGCCCTAGCCGGGACAGGCCAAACATTCAGTACTTC.

The chain is built from TRBV5-1 and TRBJ2-5; possible D gene TRBD2, 6 bases. Trimming shortened V by 2 bases and J by 2 bases, and 10 bases separated the two germline ends. CDR3 size: 14 residues. Per germline, CDR1 SGHRS and CDR2 YFSETQ. CDR3 region: CASSFGGWQETQYF. CDR3 in DNA: TGCGCCAGCAGCTTTGGAGGGTGGCAAGAGACCCAGTACTTC.

The chain recombines TRBV19 with TRBJ1-2; D remains ambiguous. Germline V gene lookup returns CDR1 LNHDA and CDR2 SQIVND (reference sequence). The V and J ends lost 5 bases and 6 bases respectively, with 13 bases between them. This CDR3 is built from 13 residues. Written as DNA, the CDR3 is TGTGCCAGTAGTCGGAGAAGTCACCATGGCTACACCTTC. Residues: CASSRRSHHGYTF. Full variable domain (rest looked up from reference TRBV19 and TRBJ1-2): DGGITQSPKYLFRKEGQNVTLSCEQNLNHDAMYWYRQDPGQGLRLIYYSQIVNDFQKGDIAEGYSVSREKKESFPLTVTSAQKNPTAFYLCASSRRSHHGYTFGSGTRLTVV.

This chain connects TRBV3-1 (or the pseudogene TRBV3-2) to TRBJ1-6; 8 nucleotides agree with TRBD1. CDR1 LGHDT and CDR2 YNNKEL come from the germline V gene (reference sequence). This CDR3 contains 16 residues. V was clipped by 0 bases and J by 6 bases; unmatched bases: 4. The CDR3 sequence is CASSQERTGLNSPLHF. DNA for the CDR3: TGTGCCAGCAGCCAAGAGAGGACAGGGCTTAATTCACCCCTCCACTTT.

The V call is TRBV19, the J call TRBJ1-5, with D hard to call. The germline V gene has CDR1 LNHDA and CDR2 SQIVND (reference sequence). Trimming shortened V by 2 bases and J by 5 bases, and 4 bases separated the two germline ends. The CDR3 is made up of 12 amino acids. Here the CDR3 reads CASSIRDQPQHF. CDR3 DNA: TGTGCCAGTAGTATAAGGGATCAGCCCCAGCATTTT.

A remark on this clone: One junction end does not reproduce the germline sequence, and a read error may be involved. The chain links TRBV7-2 to TRBJ1-2; 8 bases fit TRBD1. Germline V gene data show CDR1 as SGHTA and CDR2 as FQGNSA. The CDR3 extends over 13 amino acids. The CDR3 bases are TGTGCCAGCCGGATAACCGGGACAGGCTATAACCACTTC. This sequence encodes CASRITGTGYNHF.

This chain links TRBV4-3 with TRBJ1-1; no clear D gene. The CDR3 extends over 13 amino acids. Between the trimmed V and J ends, which lost 1 base and 3 bases, there was a span of 6 bases. Germline lookup yields CDR1 LGHNA and CDR2 YSLEER. The CDR3 loop reads CASSQGRDTEAFF. DNA of the CDR3: TGCGCCAGCAGCCAAGGGCGGGACACTGAAGCTTTCTTT.

The gene calls are TRBV9 and TRBJ1-5, with unresolved D. With 4 bases removed from V and 0 bases from J, the gap between germline ends came to 11 bases. The CDR3 loop spans 15 amino acids. CDR1 SGDLS and CDR2 YYNGEE come from the germline V gene. DNA of the CDR3: TGTGCCAGCAGCAAGGACGCCTATAGCAATCAGCCCCAGCATTTT. Its protein product is CASSKDAYSNQPQHF.

A note on this clone: The sample contains more than one DNA sequence encoding this CDR3. The chain joins TRBV9 to TRBJ1-5; a weak D match, TRBD1 (5 bases). The CDR3 covers 14 residues. Germline V gene lookup returns CDR1 SGDLS and CDR2 YYNGEE. V was trimmed by 0 bases and J by 4 bases, leaving 8 bases between them. This chain's CDR3 is CASSVGAGNQPQHF. As DNA, the CDR3 is TGTGCCAGCAGCGTAGGGGCAGGGAATCAGCCCCAGCATTTT.

The gene calls are TRBV7-6 and TRBJ1-6; D is undetermined. The germline gives CDR1 SGHVS, CDR2 FNYEAQ. V was clipped by 0 bases and J by 11 bases, with 5 bases between them. The CDR3 loop spans 12 amino acids. CDR3 in DNA: TGTGCCAGCAGCTTAGCCGGAGCACCCCTCCACTTT. It specifies CASSLAGAPLHF. Full variable domain (outside the CDR3, taken from reference TRBV7-6 and TRBJ1-6): GAGVSQSPRYKVTKRGQDVALRCDPISGHVSLYWYRQALGQGPEFLTYFNYEAQQDKSGLPNDRFSAERPEGSISTLTIQRTEQRDSAMYRCASSLAGAPLHFGNGTRLTVT.

The chain employs TRBV12-3 or TRBV12-4 and TRBJ1-4; a possible D gene is TRBD1 (6 bases). CDR3 length equals 13 residues. V lost 8 bases and J 4 bases, leaving 11 bases between the germline ends. In nucleotides, the CDR3 is TGTGCCAGCGGGGGGGCCGGTAATGAAAAACTGTTTTTT. This encodes CASGGAGNEKLFF.

The chain joins TRBV7-2 to TRBJ1-1; the match to TRBD1 covers 7 bases. The CDR3 has 12 residues. Germline V gives CDR1 SGHTA, CDR2 FQGNSA. V lost 5 bases, J lost 7 bases, and 4 bases stayed unmatched. The CDR3 here is CASSAGTVEAFF. Written as DNA, the CDR3 is TGTGCCAGCAGCGCCGGGACAGTTGAAGCTTTCTTT.

The chain employs TRBV19 and TRBJ1-2; D is undetermined. The CDR3 is 14 amino acids. The ends were cut back, 4 bases at V and 4 bases at J, with 13 bases in the middle. Germline V gene sequence: CDR1 LNHDA, CDR2 SQIVND (reference sequence). The CDR3 DNA follows: TGTGCCAGTAGTAGACGGATGGCCCCCTATGGCTACACCTTC. Its translation is CASSRRMAPYGYTF.

The chain carries TRBV6-5 and TRBJ1-1; D perhaps matches TRBD1 (5 bases). The germline CDR1 and CDR2 sequences are MNHEY and SVGAGI. The V and J ends lost 8 bases and 0 bases respectively, with 10 bases between them. The CDR3 has 13 residues. The chain's CDR3 is CASRRQMNTEAFF. As DNA, the CDR3 is TGTGCCAGCCGTAGACAGATGAACACTGAAGCTTTCTTT.

In this sample, this clone turned up a few times. The gene calls are TRBV10-3 and TRBJ1-2, with 7 bases matching TRBD1. The V segment lost 4 bases and the J segment 6 bases; nucleotides outside the gene matches: 14. Germline CDR1 ENHRY, CDR2 SYGVKD. CDR3 length: 16 amino acids. The DNA for the CDR3 is TGTGCCATCAGTGCTCCCGACAGGGAGGAGGCCCATGGCTACACCTTC. It translates to CAISAPDREEAHGYTF.

V is TRBV18 and J is TRBJ1-6; D gene ambiguous. CDR1 and CDR2 (germline): KGHSH, LQKENI. V was clipped by 6 bases and J by 0 bases, with 9 bases between them. This CDR3 spans 15 amino acids. The CDR3 region is CASSEGSSYNSPLHF. In DNA form, the CDR3 reads TGTGCCAGCTCCGAAGGGAGCTCCTATAATTCACCCCTCCACTTT.